This record looks at one TCR beta chain sequence and its context. The entry originates in a study of technical replicates of blood from several donors. Clones were sequenced by immunoSEQ multiplex PCR, and TCRdb holds only the in-frame ones, with some missing. This table has some 71,000 clones, 95% to 97% appearing once. The clonotype was recovered from a human donor in good health. Sequenced material: T cells isolated from PBMCs.

The CDR3 is CASSLDYNEQFF. The CDR3 DNA reads as TGTGCCAGCAGCCTAGACTACAATGAGCAGTTCTTC. The rearrangement links TRBV5-4 to TRBJ2-1; D is unresolved. V was pared by 4 bases and J by 3 bases, with 5 bases between. Germline assignment: CDR1 SGHNT and CDR2 YYREEE (reference sequence). CDR3 size: 12 residues.